This T cell receptor (beta chain) was observed in a study of OX40 agonist ivuxolimab in advanced cancers. The protocol was immunoSEQ multiplex PCR, while the TCRdb copy is restricted to in-frame clones and leaves out a portion. The top ten clones hold around 1.8% of a sample with fewer than 55,000 clones, around 87% of them seen once. The length of the CDR3 is 14 residues. Trimming removed 6 bases at V and 1 base at J, with 12 bases between. The germline gives CDR1 WSHSY, CDR2 SAAADI. The sequencing here drew on CD4+ or CD8+ T cells sorted from blood, taken in a trial of the OX40 agonist ivuxolimab. The rearrangement links TRBV10-2 to TRBJ1-1; no definite D call. The receptor was isolated from an adult with an advanced solid tumor such as melanoma, head and neck, liver or kidney cancer. The CDR3 DNA reads TGCGCCAGCAGCAGAGACGCCGAGAACACTGAAGCTTTCTTT. Its translation is CASSRDAENTEAFF.